This T cell receptor (beta chain) was recovered during a study of T cell repertoires in cytomegalovirus infection. Background on the study: An indication of both CMV infection and matching HLA type came from public TCR beta signatures.

The CDR3 is 13 residues long. Germline V lookup: CDR1 DFQATT, CDR2 SNEGSKA (reference sequence). Trimming at V came to 5 bases and at J to 8 bases, leaving 10 bases not matched to a gene. TCRdb reprocessed the reads with MiXCR, giving one entry per CDR3 protein. The sample shows hundreds of thousands of distinct CDR3 sequences, 20% to 25% of them seen only once. The J gene is TRBJ1-1, the V gene TRBV20-1; TRBD1 matches 8 bases. The sequence was obtained from a human donor in good health (CMV status not recorded). Some clones in this sample may be carry-over from other donors' samples. Source material: CD8+ T cells from PBMCs. CDR3 residues: CSASWDRPDEAFF. For the CDR3, the DNA is TGCAGTGCTTCCTGGGACAGGCCAGACGAAGCTTTCTTT.